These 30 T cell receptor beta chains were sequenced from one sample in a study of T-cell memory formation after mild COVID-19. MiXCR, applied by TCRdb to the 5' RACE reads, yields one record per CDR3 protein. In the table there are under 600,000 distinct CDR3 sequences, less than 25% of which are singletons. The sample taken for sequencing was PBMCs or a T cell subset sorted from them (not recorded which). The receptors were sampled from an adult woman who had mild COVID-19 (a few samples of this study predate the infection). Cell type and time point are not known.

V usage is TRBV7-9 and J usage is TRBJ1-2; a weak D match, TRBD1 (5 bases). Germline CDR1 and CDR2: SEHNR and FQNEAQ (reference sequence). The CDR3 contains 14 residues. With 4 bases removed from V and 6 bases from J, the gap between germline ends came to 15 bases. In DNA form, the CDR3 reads TGTGCCAGCAGCTCCATCAGGGAAACGAATGGCTACACCTTC. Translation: CASSSIRETNGYTF.

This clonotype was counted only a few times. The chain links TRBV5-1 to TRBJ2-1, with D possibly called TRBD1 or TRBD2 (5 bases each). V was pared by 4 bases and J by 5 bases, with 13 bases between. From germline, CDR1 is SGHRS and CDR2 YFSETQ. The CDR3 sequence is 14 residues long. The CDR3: CASSRDQGNNEQFF. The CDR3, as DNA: TGCGCCAGCAGCCGGGACCAAGGCAACAATGAGCAGTTCTTC.

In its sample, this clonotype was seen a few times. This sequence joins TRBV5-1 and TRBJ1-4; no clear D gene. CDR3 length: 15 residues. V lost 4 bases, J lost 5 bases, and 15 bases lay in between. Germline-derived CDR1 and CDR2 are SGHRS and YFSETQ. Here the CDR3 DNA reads TGCGCCAGCAGCCACCGACAAGGGAAGAATGAAAAACTGTTTTTT. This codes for CASSHRQGKNEKLFF.

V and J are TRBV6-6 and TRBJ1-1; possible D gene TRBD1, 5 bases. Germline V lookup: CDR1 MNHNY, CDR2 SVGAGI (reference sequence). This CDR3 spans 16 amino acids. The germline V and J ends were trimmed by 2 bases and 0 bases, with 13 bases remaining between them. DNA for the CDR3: TGTGCCAGCAGTTACCATCCGGGACGGATGAACACTGAAGCTTTCTTT. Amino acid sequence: CASSYHPGRMNTEAFF.

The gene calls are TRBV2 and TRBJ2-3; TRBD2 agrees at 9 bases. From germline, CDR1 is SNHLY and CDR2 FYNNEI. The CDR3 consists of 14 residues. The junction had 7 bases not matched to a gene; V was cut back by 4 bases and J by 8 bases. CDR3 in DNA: TGTGCCAGCAGTGGCGGGAGGGCCTTAGGTACGCAGTATTTT. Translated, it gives CASSGGRALGTQYF.

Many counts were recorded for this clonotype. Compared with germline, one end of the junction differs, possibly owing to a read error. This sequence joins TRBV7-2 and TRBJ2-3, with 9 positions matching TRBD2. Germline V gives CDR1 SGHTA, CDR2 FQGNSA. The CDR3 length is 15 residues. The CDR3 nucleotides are TGCGCCAGCAGCTTGGTTAGCGGGGGTGCAGATACGCAGTATTTT. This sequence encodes CASSLVSGGADTQYF. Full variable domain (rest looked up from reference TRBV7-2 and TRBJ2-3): GAGVSQSPSNKVTEKGKDVELRCDPISGHTALYWYRQSLGQGLEFLIYFQGNSAPDKSGLPSDRFSAERTGGSVSTLTIQRTQQEDSAVYLCASSLVSGGADTQYFGPGTRLTVL.

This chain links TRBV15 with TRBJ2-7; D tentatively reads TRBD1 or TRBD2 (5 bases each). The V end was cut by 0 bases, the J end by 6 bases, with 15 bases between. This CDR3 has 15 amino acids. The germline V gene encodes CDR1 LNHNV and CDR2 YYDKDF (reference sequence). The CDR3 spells CATSRDRWDPREQYF. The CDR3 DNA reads TGTGCCACCAGCAGAGATCGATGGGACCCTCGCGAGCAGTACTTC.

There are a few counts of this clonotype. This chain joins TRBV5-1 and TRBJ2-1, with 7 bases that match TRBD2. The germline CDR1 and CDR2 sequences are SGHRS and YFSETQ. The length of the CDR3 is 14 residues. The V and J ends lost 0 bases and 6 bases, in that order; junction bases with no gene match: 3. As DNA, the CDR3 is TGCGCCAGCAGCTTGGTGGCGGGGGTCAATGAGCAGTTCTTC. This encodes CASSLVAGVNEQFF.

The CDR3 DNA sequence: TGCAGTGCTGGCCCCCGAGGGGCAGCGTATGGCTACACCTTC. Residues: CSAGPRGAAYGYTF. The chain combines TRBV20-1 with TRBJ1-2; a possible D gene is TRBD1 (5 bases). V was cut by 5 bases and J by 5 bases, with 18 bases left in between. Per germline, CDR1 DFQATT and CDR2 SNEGSKA (reference sequence). CDR3 length: 14 amino acids.

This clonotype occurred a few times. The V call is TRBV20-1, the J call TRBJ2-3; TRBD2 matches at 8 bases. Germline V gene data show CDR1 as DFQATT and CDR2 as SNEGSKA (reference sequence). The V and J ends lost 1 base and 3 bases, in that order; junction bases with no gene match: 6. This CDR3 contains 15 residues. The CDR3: CSARVAGPITDTQYF. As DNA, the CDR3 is TGCAGTGCTAGAGTAGCGGGACCAATTACAGATACGCAGTATTTT.

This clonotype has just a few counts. In DNA form, the CDR3 reads TGTGCCAGCAGTGGGGACGCACTCAATCAGCCCCAGCATTTT. Translated: CASSGDALNQPQHF. The V and J genes are TRBV12-3 or TRBV12-4 and TRBJ1-5; possible D gene TRBD1, 5 bases. The CDR3 length is 14 residues. The ends were cut back, 5 bases at V and 3 bases at J, with 11 bases in the middle.

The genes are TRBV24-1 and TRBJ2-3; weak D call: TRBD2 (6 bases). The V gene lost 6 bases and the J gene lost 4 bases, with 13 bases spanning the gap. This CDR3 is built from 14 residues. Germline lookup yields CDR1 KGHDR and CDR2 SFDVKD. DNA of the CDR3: TGTGCCACCAGTATGGCGGGATCCCCAGATACGCAGTATTTT. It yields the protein CATSMAGSPDTQYF.

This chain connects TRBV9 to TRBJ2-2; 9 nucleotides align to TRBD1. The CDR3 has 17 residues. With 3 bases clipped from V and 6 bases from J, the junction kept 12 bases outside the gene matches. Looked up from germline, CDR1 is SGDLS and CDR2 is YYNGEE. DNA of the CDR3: TGTGCCAGCAGCGGGGGACAGGGCGGAAAGGGAGCCGGGGAGCTGTTTTTT. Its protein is CASSGGQGGKGAGELFF.

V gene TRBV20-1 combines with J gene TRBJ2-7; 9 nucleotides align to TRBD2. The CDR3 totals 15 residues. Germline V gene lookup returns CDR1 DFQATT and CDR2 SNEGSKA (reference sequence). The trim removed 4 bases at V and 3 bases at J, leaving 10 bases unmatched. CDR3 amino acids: CSAKTSGYAGYEQYF. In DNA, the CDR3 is TGCAGTGCTAAAACTAGCGGGTATGCTGGCTACGAGCAGTACTTC.

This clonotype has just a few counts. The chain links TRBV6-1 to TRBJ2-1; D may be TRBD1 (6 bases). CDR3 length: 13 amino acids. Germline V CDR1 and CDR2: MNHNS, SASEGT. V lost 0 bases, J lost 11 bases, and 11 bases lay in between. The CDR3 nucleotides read TGTGCCAGCAGTGAAGCGCTAGGGGACAAGCAGTTCTTC. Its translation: CASSEALGDKQFF.

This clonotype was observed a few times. CDR3 protein: CASSQGVGGAVSYEQYF. For the CDR3, the DNA is TGTGCCAGCAGCCAAGGCGTCGGGGGGGCCGTGTCCTACGAGCAGTACTTC. The rearrangement uses TRBV4-2 and TRBJ2-7; 8 bases map to TRBD2. Germline CDR1 LGHNA, CDR2 YNFKEQ. This CDR3 spans 17 amino acids. With V trimmed by 1 base and J by 1 base, 9 bases remained unmatched.

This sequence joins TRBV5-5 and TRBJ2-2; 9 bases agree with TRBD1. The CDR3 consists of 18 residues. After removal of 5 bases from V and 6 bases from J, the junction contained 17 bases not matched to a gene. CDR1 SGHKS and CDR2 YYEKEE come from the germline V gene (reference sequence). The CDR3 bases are TGTGCCAGCAGTTTTAAGGGTCCCGGACAGGGGCAATCCGGGGAGCTGTTTTTT. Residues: CASSFKGPGQGQSGELFF.

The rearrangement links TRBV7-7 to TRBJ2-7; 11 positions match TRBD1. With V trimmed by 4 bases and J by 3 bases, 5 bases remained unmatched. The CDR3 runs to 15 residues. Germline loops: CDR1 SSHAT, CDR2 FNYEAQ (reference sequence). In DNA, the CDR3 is TGTGCCAGCAGCTCGGGACAGGGGGAAGGCTACGAGCAGTACTTC. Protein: CASSSGQGEGYEQYF.

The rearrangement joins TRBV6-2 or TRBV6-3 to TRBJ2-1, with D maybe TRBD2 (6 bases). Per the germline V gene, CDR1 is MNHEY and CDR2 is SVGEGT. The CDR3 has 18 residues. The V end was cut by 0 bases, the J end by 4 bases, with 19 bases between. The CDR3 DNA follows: TGTGCCAGCAGTTACTCGGCGGTTTGGGGGAGCGGGTACAATGAGCAGTTCTTC. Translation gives CASSYSAVWGSGYNEQFF.

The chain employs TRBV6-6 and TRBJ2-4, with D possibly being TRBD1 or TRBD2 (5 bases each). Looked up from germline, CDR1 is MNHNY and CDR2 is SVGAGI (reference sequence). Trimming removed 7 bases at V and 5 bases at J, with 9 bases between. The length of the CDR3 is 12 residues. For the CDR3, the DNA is TGTGCCAGCACTCAGGGACAAAACATTCAGTACTTC. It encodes CASTQGQNIQYF.

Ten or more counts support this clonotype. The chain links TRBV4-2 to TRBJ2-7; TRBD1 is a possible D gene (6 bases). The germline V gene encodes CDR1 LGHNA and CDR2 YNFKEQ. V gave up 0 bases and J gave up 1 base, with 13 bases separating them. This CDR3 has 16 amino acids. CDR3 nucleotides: TGTGCCAGCAGCCAAGAGGGTGGGACACATTCCTACGAGCAGTACTTC. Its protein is CASSQEGGTHSYEQYF.

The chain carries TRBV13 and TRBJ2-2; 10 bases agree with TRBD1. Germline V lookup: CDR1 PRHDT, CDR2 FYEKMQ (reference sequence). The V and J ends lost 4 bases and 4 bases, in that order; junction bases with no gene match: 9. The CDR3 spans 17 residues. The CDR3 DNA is TGTGCCAGCAGCTCTCCAGACAGGGGGCATACCACCGGGGAGCTGTTTTTT. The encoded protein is CASSSPDRGHTTGELFF.

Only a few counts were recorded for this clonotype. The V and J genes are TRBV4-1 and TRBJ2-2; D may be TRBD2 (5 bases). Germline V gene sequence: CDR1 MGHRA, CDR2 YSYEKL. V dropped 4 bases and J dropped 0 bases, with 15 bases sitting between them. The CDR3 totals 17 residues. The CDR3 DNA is TGCGCCAGCAGCCTCGAGGTGACTATTACGAACACCGGGGAGCTGTTTTTT. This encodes CASSLEVTITNTGELFF.

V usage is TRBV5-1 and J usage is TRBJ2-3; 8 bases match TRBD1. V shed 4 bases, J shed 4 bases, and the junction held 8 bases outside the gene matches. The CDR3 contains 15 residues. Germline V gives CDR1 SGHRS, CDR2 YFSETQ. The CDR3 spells CASSPTGVTADTQYF. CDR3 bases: TGCGCCAGCAGCCCGACAGGGGTCACCGCAGATACGCAGTATTTT.

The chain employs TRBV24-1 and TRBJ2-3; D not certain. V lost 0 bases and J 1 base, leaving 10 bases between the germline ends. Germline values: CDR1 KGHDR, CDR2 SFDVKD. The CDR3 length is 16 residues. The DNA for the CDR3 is TGTGCCACCAGTGATTTGTTCCCTGCCGGCACAGATACGCAGTATTTT. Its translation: CATSDLFPAGTDTQYF.

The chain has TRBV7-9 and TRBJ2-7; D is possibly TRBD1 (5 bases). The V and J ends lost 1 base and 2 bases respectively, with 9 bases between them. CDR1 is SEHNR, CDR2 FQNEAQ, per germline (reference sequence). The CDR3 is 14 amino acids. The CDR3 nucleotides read TGTGCCAGCAGCTTAGGACAGAGAGCCTACGAGCAGTACTTC. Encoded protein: CASSLGQRAYEQYF.

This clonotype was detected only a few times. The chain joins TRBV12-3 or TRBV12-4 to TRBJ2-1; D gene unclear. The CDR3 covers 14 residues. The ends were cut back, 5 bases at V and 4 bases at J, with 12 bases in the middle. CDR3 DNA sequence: TGTGCCAGCAGTATAAGTCGGTTATACAATGAGCAGTTCTTC. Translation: CASSISRLYNEQFF.

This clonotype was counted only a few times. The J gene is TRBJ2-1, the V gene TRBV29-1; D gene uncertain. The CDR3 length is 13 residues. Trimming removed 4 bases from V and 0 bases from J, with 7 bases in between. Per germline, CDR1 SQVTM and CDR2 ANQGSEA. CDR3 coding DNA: TGCAGCGTTGCGAGCAACTCCTACAATGAGCAGTTCTTC. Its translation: CSVASNSYNEQFF.

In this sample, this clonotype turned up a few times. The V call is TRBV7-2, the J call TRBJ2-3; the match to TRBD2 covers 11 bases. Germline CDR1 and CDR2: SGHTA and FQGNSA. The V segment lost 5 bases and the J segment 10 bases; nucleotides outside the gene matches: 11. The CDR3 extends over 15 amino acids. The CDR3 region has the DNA TGTGCCAGCAGCCGCGCACTAGCGGGAGAATGGGCGCAGTATTTT. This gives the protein CASSRALAGEWAQYF.

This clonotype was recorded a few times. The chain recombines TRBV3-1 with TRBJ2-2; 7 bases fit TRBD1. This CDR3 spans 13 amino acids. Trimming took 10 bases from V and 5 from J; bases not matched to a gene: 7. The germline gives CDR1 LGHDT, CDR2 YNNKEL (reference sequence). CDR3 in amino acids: CATRQGRTGELFF. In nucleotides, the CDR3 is TGTGCCACCCGACAGGGAAGGACCGGGGAGCTGTTTTTT.